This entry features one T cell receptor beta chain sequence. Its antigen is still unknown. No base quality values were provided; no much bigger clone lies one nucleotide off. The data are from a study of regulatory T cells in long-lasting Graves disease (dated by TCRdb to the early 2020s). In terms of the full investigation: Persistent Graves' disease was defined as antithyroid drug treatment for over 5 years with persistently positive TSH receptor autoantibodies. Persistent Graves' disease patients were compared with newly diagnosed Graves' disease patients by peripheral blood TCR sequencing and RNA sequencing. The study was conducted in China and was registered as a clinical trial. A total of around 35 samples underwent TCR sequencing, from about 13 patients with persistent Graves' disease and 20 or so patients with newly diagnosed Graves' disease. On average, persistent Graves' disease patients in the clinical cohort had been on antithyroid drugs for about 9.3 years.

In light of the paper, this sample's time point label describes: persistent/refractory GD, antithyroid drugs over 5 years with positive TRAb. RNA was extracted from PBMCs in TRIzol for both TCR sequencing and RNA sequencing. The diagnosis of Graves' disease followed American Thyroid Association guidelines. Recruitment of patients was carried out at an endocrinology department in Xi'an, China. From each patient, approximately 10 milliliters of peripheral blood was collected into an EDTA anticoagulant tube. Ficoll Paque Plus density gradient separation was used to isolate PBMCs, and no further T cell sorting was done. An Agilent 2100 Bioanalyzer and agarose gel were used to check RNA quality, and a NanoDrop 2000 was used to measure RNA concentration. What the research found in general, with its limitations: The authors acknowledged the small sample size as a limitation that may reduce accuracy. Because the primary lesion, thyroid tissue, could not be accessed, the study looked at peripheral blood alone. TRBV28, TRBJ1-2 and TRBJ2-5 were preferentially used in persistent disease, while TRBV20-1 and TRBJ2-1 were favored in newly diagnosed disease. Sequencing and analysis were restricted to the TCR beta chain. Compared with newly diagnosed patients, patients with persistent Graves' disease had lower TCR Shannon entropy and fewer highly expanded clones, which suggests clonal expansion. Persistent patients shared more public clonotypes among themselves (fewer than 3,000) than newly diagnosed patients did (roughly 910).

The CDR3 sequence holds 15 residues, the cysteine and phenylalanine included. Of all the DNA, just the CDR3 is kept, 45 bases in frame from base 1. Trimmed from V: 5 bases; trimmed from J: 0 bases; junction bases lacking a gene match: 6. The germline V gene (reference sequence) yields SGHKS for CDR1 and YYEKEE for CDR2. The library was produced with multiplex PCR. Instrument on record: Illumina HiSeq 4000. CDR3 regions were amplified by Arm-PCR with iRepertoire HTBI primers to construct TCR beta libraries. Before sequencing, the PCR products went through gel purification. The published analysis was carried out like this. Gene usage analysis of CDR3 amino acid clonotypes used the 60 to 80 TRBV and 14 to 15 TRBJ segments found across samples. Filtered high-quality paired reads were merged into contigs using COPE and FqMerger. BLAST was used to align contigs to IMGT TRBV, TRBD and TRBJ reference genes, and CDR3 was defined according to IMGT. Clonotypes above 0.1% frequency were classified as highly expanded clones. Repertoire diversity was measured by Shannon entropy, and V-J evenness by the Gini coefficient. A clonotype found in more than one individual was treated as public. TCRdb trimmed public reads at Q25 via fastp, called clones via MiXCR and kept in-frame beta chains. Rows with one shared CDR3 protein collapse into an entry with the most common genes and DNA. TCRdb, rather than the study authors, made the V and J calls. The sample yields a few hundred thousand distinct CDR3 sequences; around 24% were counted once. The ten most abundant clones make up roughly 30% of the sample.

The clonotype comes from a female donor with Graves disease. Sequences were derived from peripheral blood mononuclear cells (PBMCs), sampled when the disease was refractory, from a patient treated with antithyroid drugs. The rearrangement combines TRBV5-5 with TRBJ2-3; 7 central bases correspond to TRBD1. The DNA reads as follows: TGTGCCAGCAGGGGGGACAGAACTAGCACAGATACGCAGTATTTT. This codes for CASRGDRTSTDTQYF.